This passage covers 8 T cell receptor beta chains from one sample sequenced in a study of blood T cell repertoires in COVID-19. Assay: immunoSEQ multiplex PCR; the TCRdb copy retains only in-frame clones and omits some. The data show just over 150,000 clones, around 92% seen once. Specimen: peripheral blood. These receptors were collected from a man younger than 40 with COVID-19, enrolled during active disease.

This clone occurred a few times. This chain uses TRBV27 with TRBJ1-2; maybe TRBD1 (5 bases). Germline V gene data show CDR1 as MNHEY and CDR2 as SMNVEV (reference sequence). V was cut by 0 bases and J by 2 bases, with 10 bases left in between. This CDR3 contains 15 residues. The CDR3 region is CASSLSRGLNYGYTF. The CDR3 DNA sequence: TGTGCCAGCAGTTTATCTAGGGGATTGAACTATGGCTACACCTTC.

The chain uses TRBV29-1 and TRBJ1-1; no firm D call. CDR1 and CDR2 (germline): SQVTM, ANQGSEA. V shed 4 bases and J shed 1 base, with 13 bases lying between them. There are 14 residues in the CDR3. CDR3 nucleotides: TGCAGCGTTGTGGCCAGGTCGAGGAACACTGAAGCTTTCTTT. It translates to CSVVARSRNTEAFF.

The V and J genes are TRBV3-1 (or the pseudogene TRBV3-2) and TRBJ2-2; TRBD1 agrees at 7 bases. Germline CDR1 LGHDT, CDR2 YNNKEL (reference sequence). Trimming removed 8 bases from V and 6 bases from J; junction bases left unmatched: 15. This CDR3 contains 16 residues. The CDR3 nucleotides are TGTGCCAGCGGGATGAGCGACAGGGTGGGATCCGGGGAGCTGTTTTTT. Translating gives CASGMSDRVGSGELFF.

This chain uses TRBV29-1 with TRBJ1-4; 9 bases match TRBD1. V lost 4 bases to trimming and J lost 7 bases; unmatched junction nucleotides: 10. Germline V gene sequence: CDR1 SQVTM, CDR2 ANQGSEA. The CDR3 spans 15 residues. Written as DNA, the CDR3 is TGCAGCGTTGCGGGTTCCGGGACAGGGCGTGAAAAACTGTTTTTT. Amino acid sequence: CSVAGSGTGREKLFF.

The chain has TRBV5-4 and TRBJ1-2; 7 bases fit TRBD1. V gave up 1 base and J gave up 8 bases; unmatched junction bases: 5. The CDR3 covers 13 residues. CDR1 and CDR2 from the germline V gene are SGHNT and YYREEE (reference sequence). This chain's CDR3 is CASSLKGARGYTF. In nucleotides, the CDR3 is TGTGCCAGCAGCTTGAAGGGGGCTAGGGGCTACACCTTC.

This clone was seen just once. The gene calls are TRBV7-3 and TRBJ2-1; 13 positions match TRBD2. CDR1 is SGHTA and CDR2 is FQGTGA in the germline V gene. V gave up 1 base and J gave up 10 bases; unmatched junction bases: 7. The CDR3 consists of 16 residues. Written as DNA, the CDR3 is TGTGCCAGCAGCTTAAGAACTAGCGGGAGGGTAAAAGAGCAGTTCTTC. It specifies CASSLRTSGRVKEQFF.

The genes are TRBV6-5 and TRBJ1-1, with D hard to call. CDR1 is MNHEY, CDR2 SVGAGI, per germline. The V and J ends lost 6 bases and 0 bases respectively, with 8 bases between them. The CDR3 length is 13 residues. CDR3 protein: CASSLQVNTEAFF. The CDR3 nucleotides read TGTGCCAGCAGCCTCCAGGTGAACACTGAAGCTTTCTTT.

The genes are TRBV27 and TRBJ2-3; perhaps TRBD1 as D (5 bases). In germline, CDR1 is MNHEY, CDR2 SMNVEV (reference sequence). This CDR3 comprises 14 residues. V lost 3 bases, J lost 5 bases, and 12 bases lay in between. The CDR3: CASSFGRVVDTQYF. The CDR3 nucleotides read TGTGCCAGCAGTTTCGGCAGGGTAGTAGATACGCAGTATTTT.